This T cell receptor beta chain was sequenced for a study of blood T cell repertoires in COVID-19. This CDR3 has 19 residues. V lost 1 base and J lost 2; bases outside the gene matches: 12. The germline V gene has CDR1 KGHSH and CDR2 LQKENI. Original data processing: Amplification of reference gene primers was used by the study to estimate nucleated cell counts. The assay was immunoSEQ multiplex PCR, and TCRdb's table has in-frame clones only and misses some. V and J calls and clone size are those listed in that table; D and trimming were worked out from the DNA. The profile covers 150,000 to 200,000 clones, with 75% to 90% appearing a single time and approximately 2.1% taken by the ten largest. In terms of age and location, participants ranged from roughly 18 to 100 years and lived in roughly 22 US areas. Participant-reported clinical history was the basis for cohort assignment.

The chain links TRBV18 to TRBJ2-7, with 12 bases fitting TRBD2. This receptor was obtained from a woman aged 40 to 50 with acute COVID-19. Sequencing was done on a sample of PBMCs or T cells enriched from blood (not recorded which). CDR3 nucleotides: TGTGCCAGCTCACCACTGGAGCTAGCGGGAGGGTTGGAGACCTACGAGCAGTACTTC. It yields the protein CASSPLELAGGLETYEQYF.